In this sample, the clone carrying this T cell receptor (beta chain) turned up many times. Its target is not known. This record comes from a study of identical twins. One entry per CDR3 protein results from TCRdb running MiXCR on the 5' RACE reads. The table includes 250,000 to 300,000 distinct CDR3 sequences, about 8.9% detected once. V trimming: 5 bases; J trimming: 1 base; junction bases outside the gene matches: 10. The CDR3 has 17 residues. Germline values: CDR1 MNHNS, CDR2 SASEGT. Overall study findings and caveats: Among monozygotic twins, out-of-frame TCR alpha sharing exceeded what models predicted. Weaker excess sharing between twins was seen in beta out-of-frame sequences. Insertions ran lower in abundant cord blood beta clonotypes, though not in memory repertoires.

These sequences were also reported in another study, on yellow fever vaccine responses in identical twins.

Source material: CD8+ T cells sorted from blood. The chain has TRBV6-1 and TRBJ2-3, with 9 nucleotides matching TRBD1. The source of this sequence is a woman aged 18-29 years in good health. The chain's CDR3 is CASSQLTWTGGTDTQYF. The CDR3 DNA is TGTGCCAGCAGTCAGTTAACCTGGACAGGGGGCACAGATACGCAGTATTTT.